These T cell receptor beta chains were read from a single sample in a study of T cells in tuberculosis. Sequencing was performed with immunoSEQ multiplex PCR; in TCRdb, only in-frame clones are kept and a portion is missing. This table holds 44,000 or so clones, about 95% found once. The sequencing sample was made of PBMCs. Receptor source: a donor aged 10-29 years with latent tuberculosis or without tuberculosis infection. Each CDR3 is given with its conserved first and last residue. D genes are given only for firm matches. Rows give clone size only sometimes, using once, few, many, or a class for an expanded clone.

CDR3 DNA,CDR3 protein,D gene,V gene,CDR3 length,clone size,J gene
TGTGCCAGCAGCCCCCGGGTCCTCCCGGGGGATTCACCCCTCCACTTT,CASSPRVLPGDSPLHF,.,TRBV11-2,16,.,TRBJ1-6
TGTGCCAGCTCACCACGGACAGGGGATTTCTCTGGAAACACCATATATTTT,CASSPRTGDFSGNTIYF,TRBD1,TRBV18,17,.,TRBJ1-3
TGTGCCAGCAGACTCGGGAGCCAGGGTACGCAGTATTTT,CASRLGSQGTQYF,.,TRBV25-1,13,.,TRBJ2-3
TGTGCCAGCAGTTACGGGCAGTACTATGGCTACACCTTC,CASSYGQYYGYTF,.,TRBV6-5,13,.,TRBJ1-2
TGCAGCGCCAGGGCTAGCGGGAGCAACTACAATGAGCAGTTCTTC,CSARASGSNYNEQFF,TRBD2,TRBV29-1,15,.,TRBJ2-1
TGTGCCAGCAGCTTTCCGGGATCTGAAGCTTTCTTT,CASSFPGSEAFF,.,TRBV7-9,12,.,TRBJ1-1
TGTGCCAGCAGCCCACATTCCTCGGGGTTACTCACAGATACGCAGTATTTT,CASSPHSSGLLTDTQYF,.,TRBV11-2,17,.,TRBJ2-3
TGTGCCAGCAGCTTACGCGGGGATCGCCAAGAGACCCAGTACTTC,CASSLRGDRQETQYF,.,TRBV9,15,.,TRBJ2-5
TGTGCCAGCAGTGAAAGGGAGGGAGGTCTTAACACAGATACGCAGTATTTT,CASSEREGGLNTDTQYF,TRBD2,TRBV6-1,17,.,TRBJ2-3
TGTGCCAGAAAACTGACAAGGTACTCTAGCACAGATACGCAGTATTTT,CARKLTRYSSTDTQYF,.,TRBV21-1,16,.,TRBJ2-3
TGTGCCTGGAGTGCCCGGGGAGGGAAAGACGAGCAGTACTTC,CAWSARGGKDEQYF,TRBD2,TRBV30,14,.,TRBJ2-7
TGTGCCAGCGGGCAAATACAGGGAACTGAAGCTTTCTTT,CASGQIQGTEAFF,.,TRBV14,13,once,TRBJ1-1
TGCGCCAGCAGCGGCCGGGACACCCACTCTGGGGCCAACGTCCTGACTTTC,CASSGRDTHSGANVLTF,.,TRBV5-1,17,.,TRBJ2-6
TGTGCCAGCGCCTCGTCACCAGGGAACACCGGGGAGCTGTTTTTT,CASASSPGNTGELFF,.,TRBV9,15,few,TRBJ2-2
TGTGCCAGCAGCTTAGGCGGTTATGGTGAAGCTTTCTTT,CASSLGGYGEAFF,.,TRBV5-4,13,.,TRBJ1-1
TGTGCCAGCAGCCTTAACAGGGGGCAGGCTGGAAACACCATATATTTT,CASSLNRGQAGNTIYF,TRBD1,TRBV5-6,16,.,TRBJ1-3
TGTGCCAGCAGTTTTCGGGGACAGGGCAATGAAAAACTGTTTTTT,CASSFRGQGNEKLFF,TRBD1,TRBV6-5,15,.,TRBJ1-4
TGTGCCAGCAGCTTAGGTCTTCAAGAGACCCAGTACTTC,CASSLGLQETQYF,.,TRBV7-2,13,.,TRBJ2-5
TGTGCCAGCAGTGAATTGGGGGGGGAAGGCAATCAGCCCCAGCATTTT,CASSELGGEGNQPQHF,.,TRBV2,16,once,TRBJ1-5
TGTGCCAGCAGCTTTTCGACTAATGAAAAACTGTTTTTT,CASSFSTNEKLFF,.,TRBV5-5,13,.,TRBJ1-4
TGTGCCAGTACGCTCTCTGCGGGGGGGCTGATGGATGAGCAGTTCTTC,CASTLSAGGLMDEQFF,TRBD2,TRBV19,16,.,TRBJ2-1
TGTGCCAGCAGCTCAATCCCCGGACAGACACTATCTGGAAACACCATATATTTT,CASSSIPGQTLSGNTIYF,.,TRBV9,18,.,TRBJ1-3
TGTGCCAGCAGTGAGTCTTGGGCAGGGGGCTATGGCTACACCTTC,CASSESWAGGYGYTF,TRBD1,TRBV6-1,15,.,TRBJ1-2
TGTGCCTGGAGTAACGGACAGGGGACCTCTGAAGCTTTCTTT,CAWSNGQGTSEAFF,TRBD1,TRBV30,14,.,TRBJ1-1
TGCGCCAGCAGCTTGGAGGGGAGGGTCTACAATGAGCAGTTCTTC,CASSLEGRVYNEQFF,TRBD2,TRBV5-1,15,.,TRBJ2-1
TGTGCCTGGAGTGTTAGTATGAACACTGAAGCTTTCTTT,CAWSVSMNTEAFF,.,TRBV30,13,.,TRBJ1-1
TGTGCCACCAGCCCCTCAGGGAGGGTTTTCGGGGAGACCCAGTACTTC,CATSPSGRVFGETQYF,TRBD2,TRBV15,16,.,TRBJ2-5
TGTGCCAGCAGCTTAGGTAGCGGCCACTTAAGCTCCTACGAGCAGTACTTC,CASSLGSGHLSSYEQYF,.,TRBV7-2,17,.,TRBJ2-7
TGTGCCACAACAAGAATCTCAGCGGGAGGGCACACCGGGGAGCTGTTTTTT,CATTRISAGGHTGELFF,TRBD2,TRBV19,17,.,TRBJ2-2
TGTGCCAGCACTCCACCCGGGACAGGGAGCAATCAGCCCCAGCATTTT,CASTPPGTGSNQPQHF,TRBD1,TRBV6-6,16,once,TRBJ1-5
TGTGCCAGCAGTTTCCAATCCGGGACATACAACTATGGCTACACCTTC,CASSFQSGTYNYGYTF,.,TRBV6-5,16,.,TRBJ1-2